These 11 T cell receptor beta chains came from one sample sequenced in a study of monozygotic twins with inflammatory bowel disease. Following a re-call of the 5' RACE reads, TCRdb has one entry per CDR3 protein and lacks DNA. The data include 150,000 to 200,000 distinct CDR3 sequences; the top ten clones carry 6.5% to 9%. Sequenced: blood. Source of these receptors: a human donor with ulcerative colitis or Crohn's disease, or a healthy co-twin of an affected twin (not recorded which).

J is TRBJ2-1 and V is TRBV7-2; TCRdb reports TRBD1, a call that lacks DNA to check it against. This CDR3 has 14 amino acids. Germline CDR1 is SGHTA and CDR2 is FQGNSA. CDR3 amino acids: CASTPTPRYNEQFF.

The rearrangement joins TRBV6-2 or TRBV6-3 to TRBJ1-1; checking the TCRdb D call of TRBD1 is not possible without DNA. Germline assignment: CDR1 MNHEY and CDR2 SVGEGT. The CDR3 spans 16 residues. The CDR3 reads CASSYPGHDSNTEAFF.

The chain recombines TRBV20-1 with TRBJ1-6. There are 15 residues in the CDR3. Germline V gives CDR1 DFQATT, CDR2 SNEGSKA (reference sequence). The CDR3 reads CSAPGGLQYNSPLHF.

This chain uses TRBV4-3 with TRBJ1-4; the D call from TCRdb, TRBD1, cannot be confirmed without DNA. The germline V gene encodes CDR1 LGHNA and CDR2 YSLEER. The CDR3 length is 14 residues. CDR3 region: CASSPRQGDEKLFF.

V usage is TRBV29-1 and J usage is TRBJ1-1. The germline gives CDR1 SQVTM, CDR2 ANQGSEA. This CDR3 region has 16 residues. The CDR3 region is CSVEDLGASLWSEAFF.

The chain links TRBV19 to TRBJ1-5; the TRBD1 assignment by TCRdb is unverifiable without DNA. CDR1 and CDR2 from the germline V gene are LNHDA and SQIVND (reference sequence). The CDR3 has 15 residues. CDR3 region: CASSAPGQGYQPQHF.

The gene calls are TRBV28 and TRBJ2-7; the D call of TRBD2 rests on TCRdb alone, since no DNA is present to check it. The CDR3 is 17 amino acids. CDR1 is MDHEN, CDR2 SYDVKM, per germline. This chain's CDR3 is CASSPIRAGVGAYEQYF.

The chain joins TRBV12-3 or TRBV12-4 to TRBJ1-4; the D call of TRBD1 rests on TCRdb alone, since no DNA is present to check it. The CDR3 sequence is 18 residues long. The CDR3 spells CASSQGRRTGTKQEKLFF.

V is TRBV19 and J is TRBJ1-1; TCRdb proposes TRBD1, but this gene call is untestable without DNA. There are 13 residues in the CDR3. CDR1 and CDR2 from the germline V gene are LNHDA and SQIVND (reference sequence). The CDR3 is CASSMGQFPRAFF.

This sequence joins TRBV12-3 or TRBV12-4 and TRBJ2-1; checking the TCRdb D call of TRBD1 is not possible without DNA. The CDR3 extends over 16 amino acids. CDR3 sequence reads: CASSFPGTGSRNEQFF.

The chain couples TRBV27 to TRBJ1-6; TCRdb outputs TRBD1, but without DNA this stays unchecked. This CDR3 contains 14 residues. Germline CDR1 reads MNHEY; CDR2 reads SMNVEV (reference sequence). Here the CDR3 reads CASSLGQHNSPLHF.